This paragraph covers one T cell receptor beta chain sequence. This record belongs to a study of T cell changes during pregnancy in multiple sclerosis. J was trimmed by 3 bases and V by 9 bases; bases with no gene match: 1. The CDR3 extends over 11 amino acids. The germline V gene has CDR1 KGHSH and CDR2 LQKENI. Sequenced by immunoSEQ multiplex PCR; TCRdb stores in-frame clones only, minus some. Here the sample spans roughly 79,000 clones, about 93% being singletons. The clonotype comes from a female donor with multiple sclerosis, enrolled in a pregnancy study. This rearrangement joins TRBV18 to TRBJ1-2; 7 nucleotides line up with TRBD1. The sample here was CD4+ T cells from peripheral blood mononuclear cells, taken before pregnancy. In DNA, the CDR3 is TGTGCCAGTGGACAGGACTATGGCTACACCTTC. This sequence encodes CASGQDYGYTF.